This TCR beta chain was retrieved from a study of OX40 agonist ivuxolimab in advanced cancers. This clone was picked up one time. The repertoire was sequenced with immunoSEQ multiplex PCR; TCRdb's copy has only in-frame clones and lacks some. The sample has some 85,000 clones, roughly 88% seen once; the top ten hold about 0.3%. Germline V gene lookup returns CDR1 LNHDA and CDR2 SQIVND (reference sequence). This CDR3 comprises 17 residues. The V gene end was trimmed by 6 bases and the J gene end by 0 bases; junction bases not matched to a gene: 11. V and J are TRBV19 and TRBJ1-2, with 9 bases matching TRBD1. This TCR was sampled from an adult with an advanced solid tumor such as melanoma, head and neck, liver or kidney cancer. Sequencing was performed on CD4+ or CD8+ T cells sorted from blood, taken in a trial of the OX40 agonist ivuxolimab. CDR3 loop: CASSLSGQGRANYGYTF. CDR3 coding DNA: TGTGCCAGTAGCCTAAGCGGACAGGGGAGAGCTAACTATGGCTACACCTTC.